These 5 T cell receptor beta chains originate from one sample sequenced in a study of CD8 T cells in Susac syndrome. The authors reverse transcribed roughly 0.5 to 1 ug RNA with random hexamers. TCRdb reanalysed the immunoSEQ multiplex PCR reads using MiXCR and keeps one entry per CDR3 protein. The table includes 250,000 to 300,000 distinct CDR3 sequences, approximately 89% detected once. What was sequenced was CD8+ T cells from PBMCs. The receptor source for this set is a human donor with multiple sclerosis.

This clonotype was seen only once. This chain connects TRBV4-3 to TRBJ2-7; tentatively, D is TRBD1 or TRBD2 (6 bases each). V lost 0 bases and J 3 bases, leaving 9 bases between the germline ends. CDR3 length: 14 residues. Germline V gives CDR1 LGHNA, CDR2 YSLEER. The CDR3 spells CASSQEQGGYEQYF. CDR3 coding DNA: TGCGCCAGCAGCCAAGAACAGGGAGGCTACGAGCAGTACTTC.

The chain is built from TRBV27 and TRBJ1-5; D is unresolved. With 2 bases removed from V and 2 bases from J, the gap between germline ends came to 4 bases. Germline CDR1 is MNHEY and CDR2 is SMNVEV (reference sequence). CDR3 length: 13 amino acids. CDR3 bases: TGTGCCAGCAGTTTAGCCGGCAATCAGCCCCAGCATTTT. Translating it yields CASSLAGNQPQHF.

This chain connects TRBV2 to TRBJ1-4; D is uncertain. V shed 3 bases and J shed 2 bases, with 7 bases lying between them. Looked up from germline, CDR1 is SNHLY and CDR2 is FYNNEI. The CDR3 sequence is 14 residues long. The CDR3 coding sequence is TGTGCCAGCAGTGAGGGCATTACTAATGAAAAACTGTTTTTT. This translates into CASSEGITNEKLFF.

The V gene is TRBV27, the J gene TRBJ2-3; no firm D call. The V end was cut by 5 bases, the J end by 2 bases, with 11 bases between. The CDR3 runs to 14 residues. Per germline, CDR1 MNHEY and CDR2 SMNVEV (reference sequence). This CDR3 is CASSVDPITDTQYF. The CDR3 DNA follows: TGTGCCAGCAGTGTCGACCCTATCACAGATACGCAGTATTTT.

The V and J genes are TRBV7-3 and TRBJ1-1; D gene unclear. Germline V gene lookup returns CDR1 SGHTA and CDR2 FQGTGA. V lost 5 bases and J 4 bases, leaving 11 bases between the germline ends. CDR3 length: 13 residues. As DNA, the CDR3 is TGTGCCAGCAGCAGTGGAATGGGCACTGAAGCTTTCTTT. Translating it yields CASSSGMGTEAFF.